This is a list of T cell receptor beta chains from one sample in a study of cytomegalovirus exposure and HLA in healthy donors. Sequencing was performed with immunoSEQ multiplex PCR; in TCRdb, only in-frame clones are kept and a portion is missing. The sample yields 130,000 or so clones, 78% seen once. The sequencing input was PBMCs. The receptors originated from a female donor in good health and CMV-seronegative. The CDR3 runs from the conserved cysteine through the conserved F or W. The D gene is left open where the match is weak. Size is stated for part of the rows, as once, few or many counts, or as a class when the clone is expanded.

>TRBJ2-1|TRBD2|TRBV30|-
TGTGCCTGGAGTGGTCCGGGACTAGCGGGAGTGAAGTTCTTC
CAWSGPGLAGVKFF
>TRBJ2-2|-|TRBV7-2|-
TGTGCCAGCAGCTCCTCTAGGCCGGACGGGGAGCTGTTTTTT
CASSSSRPDGELFF
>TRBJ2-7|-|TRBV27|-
TGTGCCAGCAGTTTAAACGGGATGGGCTACGAGCAGTACTTC
CASSLNGMGYEQYF
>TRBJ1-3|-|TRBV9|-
TGTGCCAGCAGCGTAGGAACGGGCGGGAGAGGAAACACCATATATTTT
CASSVGTGGRGNTIYF
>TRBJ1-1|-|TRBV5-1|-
TGCGCCAGCAGCTTAGAGACAGGACCGTCTGAAGCTTTCTTT
CASSLETGPSEAFF
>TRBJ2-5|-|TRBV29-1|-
TGCAGCGTTGGCGGGACCCAGTACTTC
CSVGGTQYF
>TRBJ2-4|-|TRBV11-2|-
TGTGCCAGCAGCTACCAACCGGGGGGCACTGAAAACATTCAGTACTTC
CASSYQPGGTENIQYF
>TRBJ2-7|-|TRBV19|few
TGTGCCAGTAGTCCATCCGGGACAAGCTCCTACGAGCAGTACTTC
CASSPSGTSSYEQYF
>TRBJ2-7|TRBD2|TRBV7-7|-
TGTGCTAGCAGCCTTGGACTAGCTAACGAGCAGTACTTC
CASSLGLANEQYF
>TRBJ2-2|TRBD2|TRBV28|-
TGTGCCAGCACCAGGCGGGAGTTGGCCGGGGAGCTGTTTTTT
CASTRRELAGELFF
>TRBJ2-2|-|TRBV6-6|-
TGTGCCGGAAAGGAGGGGTTAGGCACCGGGGAGCTGTTTTTT
CAGKEGLGTGELFF
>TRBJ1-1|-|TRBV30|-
TGTGCCGGTTGGAGGGGCACCTACACTGAAGCTTTCTTT
CAGWRGTYTEAFF
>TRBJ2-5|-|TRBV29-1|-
TGCAGCGTTGGCAACATCCAAGAGACCCAGTACTTC
CSVGNIQETQYF
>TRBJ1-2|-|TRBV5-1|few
TGCGCCAGCAGCTTCAACAGCAACTATGGCTACACCTTC
CASSFNSNYGYTF
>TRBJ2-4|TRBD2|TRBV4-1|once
TGCGCCAGCAGCCAGGCGACTAGCGGGAGCGAACTAGCCAAAAACATTCAGTACTTC
CASSQATSGSELAKNIQYF
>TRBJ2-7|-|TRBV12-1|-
TGTGCCAGCAGCTTTGTTTGTCTAGCGGGAGTTTCCGAGCAGTACTTC
CASSFVCLAGVSEQYF
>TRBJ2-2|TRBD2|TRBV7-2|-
TGTGCCAGCAGCTTCCCGCTAGGGGAGGGGCTGTTTTTT
CASSFPLGEGLFF
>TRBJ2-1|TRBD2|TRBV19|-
TGTGCCAGTAAGGCTAGCGGATACAATGAGCAGTTCTTC
CASKASGYNEQFF
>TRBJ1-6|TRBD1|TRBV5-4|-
TGTGCCAGCAGCTTGGGACAGGGCCTAGGACCCCTCCACTTT
CASSLGQGLGPLHF
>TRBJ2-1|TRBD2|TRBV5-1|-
TGCGCCAGCAGCTTAGTCGGGAGGGGCAATGAGCAGTTCTTC
CASSLVGRGNEQFF
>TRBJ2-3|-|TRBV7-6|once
TGTGCCAGCAGCTTAAAATACAGCTCCACAGATACGCAGTATTTT
CASSLKYSSTDTQYF
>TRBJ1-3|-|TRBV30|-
TGTGCCTGGAGTGTTGCAGGGGATGCTGGAAACACCATATATTTT
CAWSVAGDAGNTIYF
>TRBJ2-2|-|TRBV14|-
TGTGCCAGCAGCCAGGCTTTTTGGAACACCGGGGAGCTGTTTTTT
CASSQAFWNTGELFF
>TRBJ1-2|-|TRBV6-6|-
TGTGCCAGCAGTGTCGGGACACCTTACTATGGCTACACCTTC
CASSVGTPYYGYTF
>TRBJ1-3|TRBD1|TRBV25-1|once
TGTGCCAGCAGTCAGGGGGGCAGCTCTGGAAACACCATATATTTT
CASSQGGSSGNTIYF
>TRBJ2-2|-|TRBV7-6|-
TGTGCCAGCAACTCCGGGGAGCGTACGGGGGAGCTGTTTTTT
CASNSGERTGELFF
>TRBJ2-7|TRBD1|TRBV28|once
TGTGCCAGCAGTTTAGGGACAGCCGGGACCCGCTCCTACGAGCAGTACTTC
CASSLGTAGTRSYEQYF
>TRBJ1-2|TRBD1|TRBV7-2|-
TGTGCCAGCAGCTTAGGGACAGGGTTAGGCTACACCTTC
CASSLGTGLGYTF
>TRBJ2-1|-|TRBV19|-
TGTGCCAGTAGTATTCAGGGCAACTCCTACAATGAGCAGTTCTTC
CASSIQGNSYNEQFF
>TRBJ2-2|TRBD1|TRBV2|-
TGTGCCAGCAGCAGGGGGACAACCGGGGAGCTGTTTTTT
CASSRGTTGELFF
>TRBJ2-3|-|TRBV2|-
TGTGCCAGCAGTGTGGGGGCAAATGGAAACACAGATACGCAGTATTTT
CASSVGANGNTDTQYF
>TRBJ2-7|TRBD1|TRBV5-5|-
TGTGCCAGCAGCTCCTCCCCCGGGACAGGGGGCTACGAGCAGTACTTC
CASSSSPGTGGYEQYF
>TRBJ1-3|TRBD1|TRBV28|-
TGTGCCAGCATTACAGGGGTCCCTCTCTCTGGAAACACCATATATTTT
CASITGVPLSGNTIYF
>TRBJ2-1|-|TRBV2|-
TGTGCCAGCAACAGACAGCCGGCCAAGGAGGAGCAGTTCTTC
CASNRQPAKEEQFF
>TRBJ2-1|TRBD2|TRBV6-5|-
TGTGCCAGCAGTTCGGGACTAGCGGAGTACAATGAGCAGTTCTTC
CASSSGLAEYNEQFF
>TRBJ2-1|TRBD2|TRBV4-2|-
TGTGCCAGCAGCCCAGGGAGGGACTACAATGAGCAGTTCTTC
CASSPGRDYNEQFF
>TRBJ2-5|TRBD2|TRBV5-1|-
TGCGCCAGCAGCTTAGGGACTAGCGGGAGTTGGGAGACCCGGTACTTC
CASSLGTSGSWETRYF
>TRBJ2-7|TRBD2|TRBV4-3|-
TGCGCCAGCAGCCAAGTGGTGGCGGGAGATCTGTACGAGCAGTACTTC
CASSQVVAGDLYEQYF
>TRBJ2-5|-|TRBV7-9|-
TGTGCCAGCAGCTCCCAGGGGACGGCGGAAGAGACCCAGTACTTC
CASSSQGTAEETQYF
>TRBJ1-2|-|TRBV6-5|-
TGTGCCAGCAGCCCCAACAGGGACGGCTACACCTTC
CASSPNRDGYTF
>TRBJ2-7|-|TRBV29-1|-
TGCAGCGTTGAACAGGGGAACGAGCAGTACTTC
CSVEQGNEQYF
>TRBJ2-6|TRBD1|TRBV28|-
TGTGCCAGCAGTTTGGGGACAGGGTGGTCTGGGGCCAACGTCCTGACTTTC
CASSLGTGWSGANVLTF
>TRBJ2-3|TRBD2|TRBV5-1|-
TGCGCCAGCAGCTTGGGACTAGCGGGAGGAACAGATACGCAGTATTTT
CASSLGLAGGTDTQYF
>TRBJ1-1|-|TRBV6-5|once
TGTGCCAGCAGTTACAACGGGGGACTCATGAACACTGAAGCTTTCTTT
CASSYNGGLMNTEAFF
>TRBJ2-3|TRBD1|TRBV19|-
TGTGCCAGTAGCCCTCGACAGGGCTCAGATACGCAGTATTTT
CASSPRQGSDTQYF
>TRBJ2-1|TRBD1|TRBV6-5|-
TGTGCCAGCAGAGGGGGACAGGGGTCCTACAATGAGCAGTTCTTC
CASRGGQGSYNEQFF
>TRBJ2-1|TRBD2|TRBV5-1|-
TGCGCCAGCAGCTTGGTGCTAGCGGGAGTCAATGAGCAGTTCTTC
CASSLVLAGVNEQFF
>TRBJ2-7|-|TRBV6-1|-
TGTGCCAGCAGTGCTGACAGTACCTACGAACAGTACTTC
CASSADSTYEQYF
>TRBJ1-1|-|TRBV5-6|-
TGTGCCAGCAGCCCCATGGCGGTCAGCGGGTCCACTGAAGCTTTCTTT
CASSPMAVSGSTEAFF
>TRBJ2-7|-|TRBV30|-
TGTGCCTGGAGTCGGCAGCTAGCCTACGAGCAGTACTTC
CAWSRQLAYEQYF